These 14 T cell receptor beta chains came from one sample sequenced in a study of vaccination effects on CD4 cells after COVID-19 (dated by TCRdb to between 2022 and 2023). After more than nine days of culture, CD4+ T cells were isolated with the EasySep CD4+ T cell isolation kit. Participants received two doses of either the BNT162b2 or the mRNA-1273 mRNA SARS-CoV-2 vaccine. These receptors are not linked to any known antigen. Library method: the immunoSEQ multiplex PCR assay. TCRdb stores this immuneACCESS table with in-frame sequences only. Part of the clones is absent; in the studies checked, under half of the shortfall reflects unresolved V genes, and no reason is known for the rest. The sample has 70,000 or so clones on record, 65% to 80% of them singletons. The leading ten clones occupy approximately 2.2% of the sample. Sequenced material: CD4+ T cells from PBMCs cultured without peptide, taken after COVID-19 vaccination. Receptors originate from a human donor who received a COVID-19 vaccine.

The chain has TRBV10-3 and TRBJ2-1; TRBD2 agrees at 8 bases. V dropped 8 bases and J dropped 4; count of bases not matched to a gene: 7. In germline, CDR1 is ENHRY, CDR2 SYGVKD. CDR3 length equals 14 residues. As DNA, the CDR3 is TGTGCCATCCACCCGGGGGGGACTTACAATGAGCAGTTCTTC. Translation gives CAIHPGGTYNEQFF.

This chain uses TRBV5-1 with TRBJ1-2, with unresolved D. The germline CDR1 and CDR2 sequences are SGHRS and YFSETQ. V was trimmed by 0 bases and J by 4 bases, leaving 7 bases between them. The CDR3 covers 13 residues. CDR3 in amino acids: CASSLVVGYGYTF. The CDR3 DNA reads as TGCGCCAGCAGCTTGGTGGTCGGCTATGGCTACACCTTC.

The chain couples TRBV5-4 to TRBJ2-5, with 9 bases that match TRBD2. Germline-derived CDR1 and CDR2 are SGHNT and YYREEE (reference sequence). The V gene end was trimmed by 4 bases and the J gene end by 7 bases; junction bases not matched to a gene: 8. This CDR3 has 14 amino acids. CDR3 in DNA: TGTGCCAGCAGCCCCGGGACTAGCCCTATGACCCAGTACTTC. Its translation is CASSPGTSPMTQYF. The full variable domain, completed using reference TRBV5-4 and TRBJ2-5, is ETGVTQSPTHLIKTRGQQVTLRCSSQSGHNTVSWYQQALGQGPQFIFQYYREEENGRGNFPPRFSGLQFPNYSSELNVNALELDDSALYLCASSPGTSPMTQYFGPGTRLLVL.

This chain connects TRBV7-2 to TRBJ2-5; a possible D gene is TRBD2 (5 bases). V gave up 1 base and J gave up 5 bases, with 14 bases separating them. The CDR3 is 15 residues long. Germline lookup yields CDR1 SGHTA and CDR2 FQGNSA. CDR3 nucleotide sequence: TGTGCCAGCAGCTTAGGTTCGGCTTCGGGGGAGACCCAGTACTTC. Its protein is CASSLGSASGETQYF.

The chain uses TRBV27 and TRBJ2-6; TRBD1 is a possible D gene (6 bases). The germline CDR1 and CDR2 sequences are MNHEY and SMNVEV (reference sequence). The CDR3 consists of 16 residues. Deletions cut 5 bases from V and 4 bases from J, with 15 bases between. CDR3 region: CASSKTGSLGANVLTF. The CDR3 DNA follows: TGTGCCAGCAGTAAAACAGGGAGCCTCGGGGCCAACGTCCTGACTTTC. Drawing the rest from reference TRBV27 and TRBJ2-6, the complete variable domain is EAQVTQNPRYLITVTGKKLTVTCSQNMNHEYMSWYRQDPGLGLRQIYYSMNVEVTDKGDVPEGYKVSRKEKRNFPLILESPSPNQTSLYFCASSKTGSLGANVLTFGAGSRLTVL.

The J gene is TRBJ1-1, the V gene TRBV28; D remains ambiguous. Germline-derived CDR1 and CDR2 are MDHEN and SYDVKM. The length of the CDR3 is 12 residues. Trimming left V 5 bases short and J 5 bases short, with 9 bases between. CDR3 loop: CASSLRRTEAFF. The CDR3 nucleotides are TGTGCCAGCAGTCTACGGCGAACTGAAGCTTTCTTT.

This rearrangement joins TRBV6-5 to TRBJ2-7; D is unclear. V shed 7 bases and J shed 0 bases, with 13 bases lying between them. Germline CDR1 reads MNHEY; CDR2 reads SVGAGI. The CDR3 covers 14 residues. The CDR3 protein is CASNITVSSYEQYV. For the CDR3, the DNA is TGTGCCAGCAATATAACTGTAAGCTCCTACGAGCAGTACGTC.

This chain uses TRBV5-1 with TRBJ1-1; D may be TRBD1 (6 bases). V lost 1 base and J 5 bases, leaving 12 bases between the germline ends. The CDR3 spans 14 residues. The germline gives CDR1 SGHRS, CDR2 YFSETQ. The CDR3 here is CASSLNGGGTEAFF. The DNA of the CDR3 is TGCGCCAGCAGCTTGAATGGGGGCGGAACTGAAGCTTTCTTT.

This chain joins TRBV7-2 and TRBJ1-3, with D maybe TRBD1 (6 bases). CDR3 length: 15 amino acids. The germline CDR1 and CDR2 sequences are SGHTA and FQGNSA. Deletions cut 1 base from V and 4 bases from J, with 11 bases between. In nucleotides, the CDR3 is TGTGCCAGCAGCTTAGAAGGGGGGCCAGGAAACACCATATATTTT. The encoded protein is CASSLEGGPGNTIYF. The full variable domain, in which reference TRBV7-2 and TRBJ1-3 provide the parts outside the CDR3, is GAGVSQSPSNKVTEKGKDVELRCDPISGHTALYWYRQSLGQGLEFLIYFQGNSAPDKSGLPSDRFSAERTGGSVSTLTIQRTQQEDSAVYLCASSLEGGPGNTIYFGEGSWLTVV.

J is TRBJ2-1 and V is TRBV18; 7 bases match TRBD2. Germline lookup yields CDR1 KGHSH and CDR2 LQKENI. CDR3 length equals 15 residues. V shed 3 bases and J 10 bases; nucleotides not matched to a gene: 12. CDR3 DNA: TGTGCCAGCTCACCCGGCGTGGGGAGGGCGAGCGAGCAGTTCTTC. It codes for CASSPGVGRASEQFF.

The chain is built from TRBV10-3 and TRBJ2-7; 11 bases map to TRBD1. CDR3 length: 15 residues. Losses at the gene ends were 3 bases for V and 0 bases for J; bases not matched to a gene: 1. Per the germline V gene, CDR1 is ENHRY and CDR2 is SYGVKD. The CDR3 protein is CAISEGTGGSYEQYV. The CDR3 DNA is TGTGCCATCAGTGAAGGGACAGGGGGCTCCTACGAGCAGTACGTC.

This clone was counted a single time. J is TRBJ2-2 and V is TRBV7-3, with 11 bases aligning to TRBD2. The germline CDR1 and CDR2 sequences are SGHTA and FQGTGA. The CDR3 loop spans 18 amino acids. The trim removed 5 bases at V and 7 bases at J, leaving 15 bases unmatched. The CDR3 region has the DNA TGTGCCAGCAGCCCTCTTAGCGGGGGGGCCTTCGGGATCGGGGAGCTGTTTTTT. Protein: CASSPLSGGAFGIGELFF.

This clone was seen a handful of times. This chain joins TRBV19 and TRBJ2-3, with 7 bases fitting TRBD2. V was pared by 8 bases and J by 1 base, with 3 bases of the junction left unmatched. Germline V CDR1 and CDR2: LNHDA, SQIVND (reference sequence). The CDR3 has 13 residues. CDR3 protein: CASGAGGTDTQYF. The CDR3 DNA reads TGTGCCAGTGGGGCGGGGGGCACAGATACGCAGTATTTT.

The chain employs TRBV24-1 and TRBJ1-5, with D perhaps matching TRBD1 (6 bases). CDR1 and CDR2 from the germline V gene are KGHDR and SFDVKD. The CDR3 has 15 residues. Trimming removed 4 bases at V and 1 base at J, with 10 bases between. This CDR3 reads CATSDSGQSNQPQHF. Here the CDR3 DNA reads TGTGCCACCAGTGACAGTGGACAGAGCAATCAGCCCCAGCATTTT.